Listed here is a single T cell receptor beta chain. What it binds is unknown. A modified ARM-PCR protocol with three rounds of nested PCR amplified TCRbeta. TCRdb analysed the multiplex PCR reads with MiXCR anew, one entry per CDR3 protein. The sample lists 120,000 or so distinct CDR3 sequences, roughly 67% seen once, with around 13% in the top ten. RNA was extracted from bulk tissue without any cell sorting. The data originate from a study of tumor and adjacent non-tumor tissue in lung cancer. Looking at the study overall: Histology: 12 adenocarcinoma, a couple of squamous cell carcinoma, 1 small cell lung cancer. Stage I to III disease affected 10 men and 5 women aged about 31 to 80.

In germline, CDR1 is DFQATT, CDR2 SNEGSKA (reference sequence). The CDR3 sequence is 17 residues long. The trim removed 6 bases at V and 9 bases at J, leaving 21 bases unmatched. Findings and caveats of the study: Significantly higher TCR diversity was found in tumor than normal lung. Normal lung showed higher cumulative top 100 clone frequency than tumor.

Sequencing was performed on lung tumor tissue. The receptor was isolated from a man between 25 and 39 years old with non-small cell lung cancer. V and J are TRBV20-1 and TRBJ2-7; 12 bases are shared with TRBD2. The CDR3 region is CSASTQSTSGRFGGQYF. CDR3 nucleotides: TGCAGTGCCTCGACCCAATCGACTAGCGGGAGATTCGGCGGGCAGTACTTC.